In this sample, the clone carrying this T cell receptor beta chain turned up a few times. Via MiXCR, TCRdb re-called the 5' RACE reads, giving one row per CDR3 protein. This sample carries fewer than 90,000 distinct CDR3 sequences, about 5.5% of them seen once, and the ten largest clones take roughly 7.1%. The CDR3 extends over 15 amino acids. Germline V gives CDR1 LGHNA, CDR2 YNFKEQ. V dropped 1 base and J dropped 2; count of bases not matched to a gene: 4. The sample belongs to a study of T cells of healthy individuals. The chain has TRBV4-2 and TRBJ2-7, with 8 bases matching TRBD2. This TCR derives from a female donor in good health. Here the CDR3 reads CASSQGASGPYEQYF. The DNA of the CDR3 is TGTGCCAGCAGCCAAGGGGCTAGCGGGCCCTACGAGCAGTACTTC.